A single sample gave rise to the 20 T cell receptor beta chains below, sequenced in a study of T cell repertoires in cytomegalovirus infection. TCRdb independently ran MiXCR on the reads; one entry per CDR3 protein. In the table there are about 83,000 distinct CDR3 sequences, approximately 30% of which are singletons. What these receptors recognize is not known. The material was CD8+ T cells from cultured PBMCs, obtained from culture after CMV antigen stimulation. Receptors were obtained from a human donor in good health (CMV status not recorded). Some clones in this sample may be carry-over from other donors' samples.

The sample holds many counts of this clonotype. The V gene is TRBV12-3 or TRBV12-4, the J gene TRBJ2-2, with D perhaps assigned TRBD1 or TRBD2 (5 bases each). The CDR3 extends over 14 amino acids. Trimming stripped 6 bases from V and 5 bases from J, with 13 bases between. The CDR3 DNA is TGTGCCAGCAGCCCCGGGACGTGGACCGGGGAGCTGTTTTTT. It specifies CASSPGTWTGELFF.

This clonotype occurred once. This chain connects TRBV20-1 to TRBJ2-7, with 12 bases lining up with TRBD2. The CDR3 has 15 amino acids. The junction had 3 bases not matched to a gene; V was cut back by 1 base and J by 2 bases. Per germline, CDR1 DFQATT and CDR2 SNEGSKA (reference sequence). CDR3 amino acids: CSARVPSGGAYEQYF. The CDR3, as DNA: TGCAGTGCTAGAGTCCCTAGCGGGGGGGCCTACGAGCAGTACTTC.

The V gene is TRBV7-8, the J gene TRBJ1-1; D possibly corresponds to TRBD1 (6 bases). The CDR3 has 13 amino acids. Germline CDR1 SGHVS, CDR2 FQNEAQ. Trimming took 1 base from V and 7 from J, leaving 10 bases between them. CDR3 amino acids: CASSLELRGEAFF. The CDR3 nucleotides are TGTGCCAGCAGCTTAGAACTCAGGGGTGAAGCTTTCTTT.

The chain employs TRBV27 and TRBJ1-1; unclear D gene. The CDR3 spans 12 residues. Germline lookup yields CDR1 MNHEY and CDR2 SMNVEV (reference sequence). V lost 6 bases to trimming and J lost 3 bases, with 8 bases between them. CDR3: CASSTEDTEAFF. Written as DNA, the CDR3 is TGTGCCAGCAGCACGGAGGACACTGAAGCTTTCTTT.

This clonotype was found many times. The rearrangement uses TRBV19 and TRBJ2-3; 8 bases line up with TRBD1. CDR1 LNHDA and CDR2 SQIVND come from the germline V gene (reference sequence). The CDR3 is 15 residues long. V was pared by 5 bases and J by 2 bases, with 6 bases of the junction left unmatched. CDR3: CASSLRQGPTDTQYF. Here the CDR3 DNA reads TGTGCCAGTAGTCTTCGACAGGGGCCCACAGATACGCAGTATTTT.

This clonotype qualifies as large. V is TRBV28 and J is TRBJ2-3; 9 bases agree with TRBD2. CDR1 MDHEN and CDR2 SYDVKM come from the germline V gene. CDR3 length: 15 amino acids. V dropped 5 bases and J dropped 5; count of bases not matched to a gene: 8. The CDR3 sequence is CASSTLDSGGDTQYF. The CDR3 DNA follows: TGTGCCAGCAGTACGTTGGATAGCGGGGGAGATACGCAGTATTTT.

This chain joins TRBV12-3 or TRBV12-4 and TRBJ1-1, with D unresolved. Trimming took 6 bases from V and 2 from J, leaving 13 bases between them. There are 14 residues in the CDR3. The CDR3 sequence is CASRDPTGNTEAFF. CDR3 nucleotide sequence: TGTGCCAGCAGGGACCCCACTGGAAACACTGAAGCTTTCTTT.

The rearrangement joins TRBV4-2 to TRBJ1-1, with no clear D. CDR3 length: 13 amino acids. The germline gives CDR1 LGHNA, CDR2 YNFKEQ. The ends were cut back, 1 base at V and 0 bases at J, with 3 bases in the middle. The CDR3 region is CASSQVVNTEAFF. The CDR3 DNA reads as TGTGCCAGCAGCCAAGTTGTGAACACTGAAGCTTTCTTT.

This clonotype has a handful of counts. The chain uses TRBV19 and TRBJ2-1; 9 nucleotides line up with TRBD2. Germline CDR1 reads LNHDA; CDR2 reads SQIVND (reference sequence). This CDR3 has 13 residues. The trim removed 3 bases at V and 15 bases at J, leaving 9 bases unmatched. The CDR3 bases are TGTGCCAGTAGTATGGGTAGCGGGGGCCCTGGGTTCTTC. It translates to CASSMGSGGPGFF.

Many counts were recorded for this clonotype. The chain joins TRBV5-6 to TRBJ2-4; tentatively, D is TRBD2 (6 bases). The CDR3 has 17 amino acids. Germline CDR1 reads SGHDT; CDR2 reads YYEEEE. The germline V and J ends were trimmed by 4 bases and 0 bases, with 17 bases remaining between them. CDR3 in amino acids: CASSDSDYRVAKNIQYF. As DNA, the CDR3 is TGTGCCAGCAGCGATTCGGACTACCGGGTAGCCAAAAACATTCAGTACTTC. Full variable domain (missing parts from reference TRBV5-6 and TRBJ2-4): DAGVTQSPTHLIKTRGQQVTLRCSPKSGHDTVSWYQQALGQGPQFIFQYYEEEERQRGNFPDRFSGHQFPNYSSELNVNALLLGDSALYLCASSDSDYRVAKNIQYFGAGTRLSVL.

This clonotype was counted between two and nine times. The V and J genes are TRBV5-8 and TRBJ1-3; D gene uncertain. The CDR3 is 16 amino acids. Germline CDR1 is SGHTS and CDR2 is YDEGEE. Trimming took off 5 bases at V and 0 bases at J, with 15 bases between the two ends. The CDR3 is CASSGWGFYSGNTIYF. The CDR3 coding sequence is TGTGCCAGCAGTGGTTGGGGATTCTACTCTGGAAACACCATATATTTT.

The DNA of the CDR3 is TGTGCCAGCAGGCCCGGGACAGGAAACAATGAGCAGTTCTTC. Translation gives CASRPGTGNNEQFF. The chain carries TRBV28 and TRBJ2-1; TRBD1 aligns across 8 bases. J lost 5 bases, V lost 6 bases, and 6 bases had no gene match. The length of the CDR3 is 14 residues. Germline V gene sequence: CDR1 MDHEN, CDR2 SYDVKM.

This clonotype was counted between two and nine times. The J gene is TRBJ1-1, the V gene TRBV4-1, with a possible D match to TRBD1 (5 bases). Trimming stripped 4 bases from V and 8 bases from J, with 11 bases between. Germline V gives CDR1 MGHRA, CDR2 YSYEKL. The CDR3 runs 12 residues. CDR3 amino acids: CASSPGLTEAFF. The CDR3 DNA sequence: TGCGCCAGCAGCCCGGGACTGACGGAAGCTTTCTTT.

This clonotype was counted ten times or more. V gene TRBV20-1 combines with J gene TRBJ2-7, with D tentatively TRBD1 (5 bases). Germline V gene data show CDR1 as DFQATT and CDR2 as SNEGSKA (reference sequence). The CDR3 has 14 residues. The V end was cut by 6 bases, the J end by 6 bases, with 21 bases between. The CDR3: CSASTVRGSGEQYF. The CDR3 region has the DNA TGCAGTGCCTCAACGGTTAGGGGTAGTGGCGAGCAGTACTTC.

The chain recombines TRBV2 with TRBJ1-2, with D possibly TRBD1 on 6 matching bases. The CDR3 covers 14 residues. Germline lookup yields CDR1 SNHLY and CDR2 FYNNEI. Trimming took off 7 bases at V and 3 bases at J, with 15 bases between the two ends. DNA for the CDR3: TGTGCCAGCAACGAGGAGGGGGGGGACTATGGCTACACCTTC. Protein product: CASNEEGGDYGYTF.

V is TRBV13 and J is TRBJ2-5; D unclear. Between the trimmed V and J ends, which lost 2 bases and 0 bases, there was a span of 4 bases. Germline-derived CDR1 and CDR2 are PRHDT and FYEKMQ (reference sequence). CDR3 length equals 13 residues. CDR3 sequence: CASSLPNQETQYF. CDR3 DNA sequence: TGTGCCAGCAGCTTACCCAACCAAGAGACCCAGTACTTC.

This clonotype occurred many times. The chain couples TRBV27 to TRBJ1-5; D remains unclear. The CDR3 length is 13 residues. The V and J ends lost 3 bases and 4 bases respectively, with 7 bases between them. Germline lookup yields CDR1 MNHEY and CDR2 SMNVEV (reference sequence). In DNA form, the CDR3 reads TGTGCCAGCAGTTTCTCGGGGAATCAGCCCCAGCATTTT. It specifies CASSFSGNQPQHF.

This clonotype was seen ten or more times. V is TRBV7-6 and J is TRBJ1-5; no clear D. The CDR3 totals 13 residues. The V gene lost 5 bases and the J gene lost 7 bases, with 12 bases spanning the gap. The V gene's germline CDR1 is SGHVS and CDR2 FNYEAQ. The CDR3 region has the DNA TGTGCCAGCAGCCAGGTGGCGAACCAGCCCCAGCATTTT. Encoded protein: CASSQVANQPQHF.

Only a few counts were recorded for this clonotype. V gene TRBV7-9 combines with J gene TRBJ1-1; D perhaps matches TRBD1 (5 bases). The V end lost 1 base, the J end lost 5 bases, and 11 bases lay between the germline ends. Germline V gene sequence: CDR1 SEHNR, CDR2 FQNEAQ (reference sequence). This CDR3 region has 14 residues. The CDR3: CASSLVQAGTEAFF. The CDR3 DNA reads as TGTGCCAGCAGCTTAGTACAGGCCGGGACTGAAGCTTTCTTT.

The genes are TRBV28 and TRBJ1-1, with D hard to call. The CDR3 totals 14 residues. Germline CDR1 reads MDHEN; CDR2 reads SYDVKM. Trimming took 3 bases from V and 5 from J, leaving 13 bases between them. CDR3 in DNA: TGTGCCAGCAGTTTGGGTCTGGGGAGGACTGAAGCTTTCTTT. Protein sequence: CASSLGLGRTEAFF.